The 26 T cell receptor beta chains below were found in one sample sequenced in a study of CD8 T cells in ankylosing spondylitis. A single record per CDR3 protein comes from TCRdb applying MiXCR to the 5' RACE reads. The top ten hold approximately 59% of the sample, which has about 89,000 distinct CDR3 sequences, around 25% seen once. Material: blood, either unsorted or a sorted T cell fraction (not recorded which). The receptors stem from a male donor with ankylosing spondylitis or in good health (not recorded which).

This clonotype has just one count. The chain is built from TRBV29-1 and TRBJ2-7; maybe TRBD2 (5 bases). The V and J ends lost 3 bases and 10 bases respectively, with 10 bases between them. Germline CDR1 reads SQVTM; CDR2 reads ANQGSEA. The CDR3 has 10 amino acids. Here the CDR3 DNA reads TGCAGCGTTGAGGCCGGAGGACAGTACTTC. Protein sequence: CSVEAGGQYF.

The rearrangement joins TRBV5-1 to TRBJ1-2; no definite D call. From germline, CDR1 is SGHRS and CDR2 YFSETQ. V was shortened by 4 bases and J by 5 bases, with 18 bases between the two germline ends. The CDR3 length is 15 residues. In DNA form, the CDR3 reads TGCGCCAGCAGCCCCCGGACCCGGAGGGATTATGGCTACACCTTC. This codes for CASSPRTRRDYGYTF.

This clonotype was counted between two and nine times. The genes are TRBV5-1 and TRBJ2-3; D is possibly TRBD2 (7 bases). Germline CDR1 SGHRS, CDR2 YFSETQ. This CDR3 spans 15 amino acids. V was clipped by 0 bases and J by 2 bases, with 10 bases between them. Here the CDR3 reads CASSLGGGATDTQYF. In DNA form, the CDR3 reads TGCGCCAGCAGCTTGGGGGGGGGCGCCACAGATACGCAGTATTTT.

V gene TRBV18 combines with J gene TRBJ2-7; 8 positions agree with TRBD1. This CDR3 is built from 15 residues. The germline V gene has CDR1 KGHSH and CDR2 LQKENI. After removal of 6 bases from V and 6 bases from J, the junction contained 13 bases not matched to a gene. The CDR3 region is CASSISGGQEIEQYV. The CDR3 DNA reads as TGTGCCAGCTCCATAAGTGGGGGACAGGAGATCGAGCAGTACGTC.

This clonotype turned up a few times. In DNA, the CDR3 is TGTGCCAGCAGCTTAGCGGGACTAGCGGGGGACTATACGCAGTATTTT. Translated, it gives CASSLAGLAGDYTQYF. The V and J genes are TRBV7-2 and TRBJ2-3, with 14 bases lining up with TRBD2. Germline CDR1 and CDR2: SGHTA and FQGNSA. The CDR3 covers 16 residues. The J segment lost 7 bases and the V segment lost 0 bases, leaving 3 bases of the junction unmatched.

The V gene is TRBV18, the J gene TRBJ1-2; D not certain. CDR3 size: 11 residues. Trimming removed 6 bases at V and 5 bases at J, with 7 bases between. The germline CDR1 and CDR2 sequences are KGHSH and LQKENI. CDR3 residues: CASSSTYGYTF. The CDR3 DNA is TGTGCCAGCTCGTCGACATATGGCTACACCTTC.

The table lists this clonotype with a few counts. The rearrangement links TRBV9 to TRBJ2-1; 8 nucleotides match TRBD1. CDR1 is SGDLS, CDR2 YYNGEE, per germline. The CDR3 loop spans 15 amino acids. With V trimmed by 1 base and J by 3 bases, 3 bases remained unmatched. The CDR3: CASSVTGGLYNEQFF. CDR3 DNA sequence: TGTGCCAGCAGCGTAACAGGGGGGCTCTACAATGAGCAGTTCTTC. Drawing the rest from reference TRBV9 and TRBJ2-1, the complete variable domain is DSGVTQTPKHLITATGQRVTLRCSPRSGDLSVYWYQQSLDQGLQFLIQYYNGEERAKGNILERFSAQQFPDLHSELNLSSLELGDSALYFCASSVTGGLYNEQFFGPGTRLTVL.

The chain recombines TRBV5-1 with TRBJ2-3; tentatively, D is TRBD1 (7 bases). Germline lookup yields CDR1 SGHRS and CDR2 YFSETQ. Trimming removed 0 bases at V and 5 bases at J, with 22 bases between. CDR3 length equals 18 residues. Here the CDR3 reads CASSLGGTAVTTEDTQYF. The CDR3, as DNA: TGCGCCAGCAGCTTGGGCGGGACAGCAGTGACCACAGAAGATACGCAGTATTTT.

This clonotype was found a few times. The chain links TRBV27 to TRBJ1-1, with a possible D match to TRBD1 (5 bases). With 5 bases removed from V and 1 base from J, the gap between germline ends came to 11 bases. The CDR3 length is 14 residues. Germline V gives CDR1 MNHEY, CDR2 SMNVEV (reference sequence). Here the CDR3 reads CASSVGGGNTEAFF. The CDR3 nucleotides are TGTGCCAGCAGTGTCGGGGGGGGGAACACTGAAGCTTTCTTT.

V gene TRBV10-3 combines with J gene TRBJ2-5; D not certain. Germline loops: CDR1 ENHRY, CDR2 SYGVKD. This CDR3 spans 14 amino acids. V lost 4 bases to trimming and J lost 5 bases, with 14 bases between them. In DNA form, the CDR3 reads TGTGCCATCAGTGGTACAGATAGGATGGAGACCCAGTACTTC. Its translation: CAISGTDRMETQYF.

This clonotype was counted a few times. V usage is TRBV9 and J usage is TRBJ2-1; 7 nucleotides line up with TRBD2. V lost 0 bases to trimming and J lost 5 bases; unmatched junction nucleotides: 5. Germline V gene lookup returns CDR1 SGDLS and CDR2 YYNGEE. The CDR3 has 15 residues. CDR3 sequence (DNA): TGTGCCAGCAGCGTAGTCCCCGGGACTAACAATGAGCAGTTCTTC. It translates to CASSVVPGTNNEQFF.

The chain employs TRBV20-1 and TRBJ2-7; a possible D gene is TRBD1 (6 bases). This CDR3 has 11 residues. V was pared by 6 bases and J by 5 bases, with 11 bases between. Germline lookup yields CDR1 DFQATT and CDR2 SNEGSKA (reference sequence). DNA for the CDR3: TGCAGTGCAGGGGGTCCCGACGAGCAGTACGTC. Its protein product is CSAGGPDEQYV.

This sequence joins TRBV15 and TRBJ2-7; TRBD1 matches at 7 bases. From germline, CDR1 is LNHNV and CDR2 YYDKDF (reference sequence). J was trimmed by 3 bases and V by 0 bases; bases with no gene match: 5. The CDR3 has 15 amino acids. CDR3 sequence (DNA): TGTGCCACCAGCAGAGATCGCAGGACAGGCTACGAGCAGTACGTC. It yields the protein CATSRDRRTGYEQYV.

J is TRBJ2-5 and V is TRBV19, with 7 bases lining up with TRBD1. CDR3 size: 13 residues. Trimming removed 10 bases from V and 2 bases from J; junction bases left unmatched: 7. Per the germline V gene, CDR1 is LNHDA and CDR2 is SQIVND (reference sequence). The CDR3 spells CATTGTDQETQYF. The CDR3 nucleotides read TGTGCCACCACCGGGACAGATCAAGAGACCCAGTACTTC.

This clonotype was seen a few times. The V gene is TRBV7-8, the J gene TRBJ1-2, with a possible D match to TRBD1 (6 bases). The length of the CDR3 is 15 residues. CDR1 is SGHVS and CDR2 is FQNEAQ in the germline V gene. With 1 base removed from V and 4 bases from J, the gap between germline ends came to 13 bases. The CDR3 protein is CASSLVGADSYGYTF. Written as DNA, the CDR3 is TGTGCCAGCAGCTTAGTGGGGGCGGACAGCTATGGCTACACCTTC. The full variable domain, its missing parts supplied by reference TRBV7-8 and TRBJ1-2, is GAGVSQSPRYKVAKRGQDVALRCDPISGHVSLFWYQQALGQGPEFLTYFQNEAQLDKSGLPSDRFFAERPEGSVSTLKIQRTQQEDSAVYLCASSLVGADSYGYTFGSGTRLTVV.

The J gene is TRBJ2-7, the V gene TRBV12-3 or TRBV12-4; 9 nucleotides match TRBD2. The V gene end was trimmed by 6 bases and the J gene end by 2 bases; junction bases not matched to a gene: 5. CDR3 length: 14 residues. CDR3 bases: TGTGCCAGCAGATCGACTAGCGGTACCTACGAGCAGTACTTC. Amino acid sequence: CASRSTSGTYEQYF.

In DNA, the CDR3 is TGTGCCAGCAGCGCCATCCTAGCGGGAGGCTCCTACGAGCAGTACTTC. Its protein is CASSAILAGGSYEQYF. The chain is built from TRBV7-9 and TRBJ2-7; 11 positions agree with TRBD2. V trimming: 5 bases; J trimming: 0 bases; junction bases outside the gene matches: 6. This CDR3 has 16 residues. CDR1 is SEHNR, CDR2 FQNEAQ, per germline (reference sequence).

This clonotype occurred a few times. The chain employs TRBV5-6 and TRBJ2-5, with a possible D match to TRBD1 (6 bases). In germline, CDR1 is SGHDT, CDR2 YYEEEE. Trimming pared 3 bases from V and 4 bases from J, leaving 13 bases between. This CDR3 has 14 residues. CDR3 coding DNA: TGTGCCAGCAGCTGGGGACACCGACGAGAGACCCAGTACTTC. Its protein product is CASSWGHRRETQYF.

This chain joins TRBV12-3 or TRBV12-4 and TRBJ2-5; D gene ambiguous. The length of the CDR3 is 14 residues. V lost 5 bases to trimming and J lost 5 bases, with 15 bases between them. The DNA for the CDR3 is TGTGCCAGCAGTAAAGACCGGTGGTACGAGACCCAGTACTTC. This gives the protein CASSKDRWYETQYF.

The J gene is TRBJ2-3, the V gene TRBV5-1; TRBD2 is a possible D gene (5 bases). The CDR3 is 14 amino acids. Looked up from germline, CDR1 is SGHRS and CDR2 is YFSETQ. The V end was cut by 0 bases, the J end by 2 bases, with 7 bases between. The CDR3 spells CASSLAGYTDTQYF. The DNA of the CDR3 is TGCGCCAGCAGCTTGGCGGGGTACACAGATACGCAGTATTTT.

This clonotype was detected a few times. CDR3 protein: CASSPQANYGYTF. CDR3 DNA: TGTGCCAGCTCACCACAGGCGAACTATGGCTACACCTTC. This chain joins TRBV18 and TRBJ1-2; D not certain. This CDR3 region has 13 residues. With 1 base removed from V and 2 bases from J, the gap between germline ends came to 5 bases. Per germline, CDR1 KGHSH and CDR2 LQKENI.

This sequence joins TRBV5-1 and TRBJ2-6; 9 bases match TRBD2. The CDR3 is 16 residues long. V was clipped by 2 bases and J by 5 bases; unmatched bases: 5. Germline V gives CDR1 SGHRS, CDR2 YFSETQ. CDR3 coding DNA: TGCGCCAGCAGCTTCCTAGGACTAGCGCGGGCCAACGTCCTGACTTTC. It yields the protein CASSFLGLARANVLTF.

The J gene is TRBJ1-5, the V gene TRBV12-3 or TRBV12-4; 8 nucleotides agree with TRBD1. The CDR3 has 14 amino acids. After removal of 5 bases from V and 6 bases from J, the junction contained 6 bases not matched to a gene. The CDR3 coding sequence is TGTGCCAGCAGTATGGACAGGGCAAGTCAGCCCCAGCATTTT. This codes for CASSMDRASQPQHF.

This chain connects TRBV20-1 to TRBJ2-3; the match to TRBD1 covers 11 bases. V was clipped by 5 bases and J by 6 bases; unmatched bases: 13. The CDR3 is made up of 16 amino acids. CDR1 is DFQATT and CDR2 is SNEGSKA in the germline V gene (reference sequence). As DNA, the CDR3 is TGCAGTGCTCCCAGGGGACAGGGGGGATTCCTGGATACGCAGTATTTT. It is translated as CSAPRGQGGFLDTQYF.

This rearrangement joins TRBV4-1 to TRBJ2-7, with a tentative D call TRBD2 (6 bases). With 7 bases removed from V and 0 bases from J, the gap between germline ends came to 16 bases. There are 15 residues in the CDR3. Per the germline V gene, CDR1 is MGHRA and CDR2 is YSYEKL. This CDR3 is CASKPILTSSYEQYF. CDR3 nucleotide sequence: TGCGCCAGCAAACCGATTCTGACTAGCTCCTACGAGCAGTACTTC.

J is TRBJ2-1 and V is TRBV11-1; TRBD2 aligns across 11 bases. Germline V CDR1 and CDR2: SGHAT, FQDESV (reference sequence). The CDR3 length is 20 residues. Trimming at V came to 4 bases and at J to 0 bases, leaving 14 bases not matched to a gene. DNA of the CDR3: TGTGCCAGCAGCTATGACCCGGGACTAGCGGAGTGGGACTCCTACAATGAGCAGTTCTTC. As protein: CASSYDPGLAEWDSYNEQFF.